This TCR beta chain was recorded in a study of siplizumab effects on memory and regulatory T cells (dated by TCRdb to about 2019). With respect to the entire study: The study looked at the effect of siplizumab, an anti-CD2 antibody, on alloreactive T-cell subsets in allogeneic mixed lymphocyte reactions made from human PBMCs.

What the research found in general, with its limitations: The cumulative frequency of alloreactive sequences that could be traced back to unstimulated CD4+ memory T cells was significantly reduced by siplizumab. Unstimulated naive T cells appeared more diverse than memory T cells, and naive cells seemed to contribute substantially to the alloresponse. The suppressive function of proliferating Tregs from siplizumab cultures was not functionally confirmed. Because sequences at frequencies below about 10^-5 were poorly captured, only a minor fraction of alloreactive clones could be mapped back to unstimulated subsets. Roughly 75-95% of proliferating CD4+ or CD8+ clones could not be assigned a naive or memory phenotype. Among mappable alloreactive CD4+ clones, the Treg-derived fraction averaged around 63% with siplizumab versus around 25% in control reactions.

Sorted unstimulated T cells and proliferating T cells recovered from mixed lymphocyte reactions underwent TCRbeta CDR3 sequencing. Fresh whole blood from nine to eleven HLA-typed healthy donors was used to isolate PBMCs. To map where alloreactive clones came from, unstimulated CD4+ non-regulatory T cells were FACS-sorted. Library generation was performed with the immunoSEQ multiplex PCR assay. Approximately 100,000 TCR templates per sample were assayed on the deep sequencing platform. Genomic DNA extracted from sorted T cells was used for TCRbeta CDR3 sequencing. The original pipeline was this. The R programming language was used for the clonal analysis of the TCRbeta CDR3 data. Alloreactive CD4+ and CD8+ clones were identified by comparing unstimulated samples to CFSE-low samples taken after the reaction. Regulatory or non-regulatory origin of alloreactive CD4+ clones was assigned by matching sequences to the sorted unstimulated Treg and non-Treg repertoires. Here the immuneACCESS table is served through TCRdb, limited to in-frame sequences with V and J called. Missing clones are a known gap in these copies; in checked studies unresolved V genes cover under half, and the rest lacks a known reason. That table gives V, J and clone size, and the DNA gave D and trimming. Here the sample has about 100,000 clones; around nine tenths occur a single time. About 11% of the sample belongs to the ten largest clones.

The CDR3 numbers 16 residues from cysteine through phenylalanine. The retained sequence is limited to the CDR3, 48 bases, with the frame set at the first base. Taken from the germline V gene (reference sequence), the CDR1 and CDR2 loops are LNHNV and YYDKDF. The trim is 5 bases for V and 4 bases for J, with a gap of 20 bases between the germline ends. In the case of this clone: This clone's antigen is unknown. One base away there is no much larger clone; base qualities are not given.

This receptor chain uses TRBV15 and TRBJ2-5; a weak D assignment points to TRBD1 (6 bases agree). The specimen sequenced was non-Treg CD4+ T cells sorted from blood. The cell subset or site label corresponds to: FACS-sorted unstimulated CD4+ non-regulatory T cells. The source is a human donor in good health. The CDR3 region reads CATSARQELAGETQYF. The DNA is TGTGCCACCAGCGCGCGACAGGAACTGGCCGGAGAGACCCAGTACTTC.